This TCR beta chain was recorded in a study of human T cells and chemical hapten exposure. Individual cDNA molecules each carried unique molecular identifiers attached by the library. TCRdb processed the RACE reads anew with MiXCR; each CDR3 protein has one entry. Of approximately 80,000 distinct CDR3 sequences listed, roughly 7.1% were seen once; the top ten hold roughly 1.5%. Specified time point: patch test 1, 2 weeks after DPC sensitization. The treatment is: therapeutic diphenylcyclopropenone sensitization with weekly scalp DPC. Trimming took off 6 bases at V and 5 bases at J, with 14 bases between the two ends. The germline V gene has CDR1 MNHNS and CDR2 SASEGT. This CDR3 region has 14 residues. This clonotype was recorded at least ten times.

Sequenced material: whole blood, taken in connection with sensitization to the hapten diphenylcyclopropenone (DPC). V gene TRBV6-1 combines with J gene TRBJ2-1; either TRBD1 or TRBD2 may supply D (5 bases each). The source is a woman in her twenties or thirties with alopecia areata. Some clones in this sample may be carry-over from other donors' samples. CDR3 DNA sequence: TGTGCCAGCAGCCCCGGGGCTAAGGACAATGAGCAGTTCTTC. Translation gives CASSPGAKDNEQFF.